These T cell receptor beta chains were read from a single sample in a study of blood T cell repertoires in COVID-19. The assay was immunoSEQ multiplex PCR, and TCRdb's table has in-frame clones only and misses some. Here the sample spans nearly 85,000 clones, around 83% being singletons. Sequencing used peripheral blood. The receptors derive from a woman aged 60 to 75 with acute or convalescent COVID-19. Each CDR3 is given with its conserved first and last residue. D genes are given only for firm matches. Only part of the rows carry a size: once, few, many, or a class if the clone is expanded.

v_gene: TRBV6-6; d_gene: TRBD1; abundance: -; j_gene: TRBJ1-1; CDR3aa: CASSYGDRVEGDFF; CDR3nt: TGTGCCAGCAGTTACGGGGACAGGGTTGAGGGGGATTTCTTT
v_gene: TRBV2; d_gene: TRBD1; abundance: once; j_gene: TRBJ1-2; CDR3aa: CASRRDSNYGYTF; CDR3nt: TGTGCCAGCAGGAGGGACAGTAACTATGGCTACACCTTC
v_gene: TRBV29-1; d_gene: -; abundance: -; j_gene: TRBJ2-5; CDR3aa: CSVASESQYF; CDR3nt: TGCAGCGTTGCCTCTGAGTCCCAGTACTTC
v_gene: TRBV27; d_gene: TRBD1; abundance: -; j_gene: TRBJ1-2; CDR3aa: CASSLSQGARRGGYTF; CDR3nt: TGTGCCAGCAGTTTAAGCCAGGGGGCGAGGCGAGGTGGCTACACCTTC
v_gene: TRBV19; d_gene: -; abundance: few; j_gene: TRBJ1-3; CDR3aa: CASSTGTSFSGNTIYF; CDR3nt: TGTGCCAGTAGTACCGGGACAAGTTTCTCTGGAAACACCATATATTTT
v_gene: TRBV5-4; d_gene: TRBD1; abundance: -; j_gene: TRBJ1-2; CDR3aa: CASSLAQGAHYGYTF; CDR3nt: TGTGCCAGCAGCTTAGCTCAGGGGGCCCACTATGGCTACACCTTC
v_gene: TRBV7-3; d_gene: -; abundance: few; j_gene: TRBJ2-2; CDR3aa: CASSLDRGGELFF; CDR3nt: TGTGCCAGCAGCTTAGATCGGGGCGGGGAGCTGTTTTTT
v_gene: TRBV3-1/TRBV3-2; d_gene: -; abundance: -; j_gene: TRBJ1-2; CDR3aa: CASSPRRGNPFNYGYTF; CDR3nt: TGTGCCAGCAGCCCCAGAAGGGGGAATCCATTTAACTATGGCTACACCTTC
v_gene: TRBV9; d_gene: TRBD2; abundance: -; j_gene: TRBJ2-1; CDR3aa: CASSVQDWRGAAINEQFF; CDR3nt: TGTGCCAGCAGCGTACAAGATTGGCGGGGGGCCGCGATCAATGAGCAGTTCTTC
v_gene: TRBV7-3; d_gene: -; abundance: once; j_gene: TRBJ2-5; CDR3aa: CASSRNGEETQYF; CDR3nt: TGTGCCAGCAGCCGAAACGGGGAAGAGACCCAGTACTTC
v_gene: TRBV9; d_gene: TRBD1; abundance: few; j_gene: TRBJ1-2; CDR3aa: CASTRDRAVYNYGYTF; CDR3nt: TGTGCCAGCACGAGGGACAGGGCAGTGTATAACTATGGCTACACCTTC
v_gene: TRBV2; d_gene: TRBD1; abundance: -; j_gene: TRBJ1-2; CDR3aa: CASNRDREIIDGYTF; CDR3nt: TGTGCCAGCAACCGGGACAGGGAGATAATAGATGGCTACACCTTC
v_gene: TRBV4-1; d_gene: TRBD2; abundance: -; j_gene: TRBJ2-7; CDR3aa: CASSQDRTSGSSYEQYF; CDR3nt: TGCGCCAGCAGCCAAGATCGGACTAGCGGGTCCTCCTACGAGCAGTACTTC
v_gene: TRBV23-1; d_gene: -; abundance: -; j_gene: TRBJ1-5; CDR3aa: CASSQWTDYSNQPQHF; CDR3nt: TGCGCCAGCAGTCAATGGACAGATTATAGCAATCAGCCCCAGCATTTT
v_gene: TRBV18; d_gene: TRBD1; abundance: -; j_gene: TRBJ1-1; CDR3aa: CASSATGYTEAFF; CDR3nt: TGTGCCAGCTCAGCGACAGGGTACACTGAAGCTTTCTTT
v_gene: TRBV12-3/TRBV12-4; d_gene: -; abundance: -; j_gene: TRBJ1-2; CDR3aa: CASNTGQWGYTF; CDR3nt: TGTGCCAGCAACACAGGGCAGTGGGGCTACACCTTC
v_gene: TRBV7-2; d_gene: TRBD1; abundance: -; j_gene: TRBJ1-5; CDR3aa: CASSPGQVNQPQHF; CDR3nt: TGTGCCAGCAGCCCCGGACAGGTCAATCAGCCCCAGCATTTT
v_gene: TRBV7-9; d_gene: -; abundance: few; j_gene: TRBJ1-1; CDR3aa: CASSFVGGSTEAFF; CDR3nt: TGTGCCAGCAGCTTTGTGGGGGGGAGCACTGAAGCTTTCTTT
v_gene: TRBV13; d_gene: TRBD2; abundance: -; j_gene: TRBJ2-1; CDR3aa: CASSLWLAGARWRVEQFF; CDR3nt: TGTGCCAGCAGCTTATGGCTAGCGGGAGCTCGATGGAGGGTTGAGCAGTTCTTC
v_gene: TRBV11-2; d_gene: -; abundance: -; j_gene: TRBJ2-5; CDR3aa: CADTETGVQETQYF; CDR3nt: TGTGCCGACACAGAGACAGGAGTGCAAGAGACCCAGTACTTC
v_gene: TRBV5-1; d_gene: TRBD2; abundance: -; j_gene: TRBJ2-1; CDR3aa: CASSVGTSGYNEQFF; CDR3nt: TGCGCCAGCAGCGTAGGGACTAGCGGTTACAATGAGCAGTTCTTC
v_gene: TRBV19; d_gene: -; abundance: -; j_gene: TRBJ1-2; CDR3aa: CASRKQGRAYGYTF; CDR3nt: TGTGCCAGTAGAAAACAGGGCCGCGCTTATGGCTACACCTTC
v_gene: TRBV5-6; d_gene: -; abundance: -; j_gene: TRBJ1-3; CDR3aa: CASSGAGAVGNTIYF; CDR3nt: TGTGCCAGCAGCGGTGCAGGGGCGGTTGGAAACACCATATATTTT
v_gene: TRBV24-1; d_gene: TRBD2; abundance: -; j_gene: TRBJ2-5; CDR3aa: CATSDRTSEETQYF; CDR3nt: TGTGCCACCAGTGACCGGACTAGCGAAGAGACCCAGTACTTC
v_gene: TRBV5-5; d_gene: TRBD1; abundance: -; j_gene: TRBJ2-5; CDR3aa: CASSLGAGTGGETQYF; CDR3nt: TGTGCCAGCAGCTTGGGCGCCGGGACAGGGGGGGAGACCCAGTACTTC
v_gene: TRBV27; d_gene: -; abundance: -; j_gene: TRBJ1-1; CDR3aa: CASSLSGGIFQTEAFF; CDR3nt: TGTGCCAGCAGTTTAAGCGGGGGCATTTTTCAGACTGAAGCTTTCTTT
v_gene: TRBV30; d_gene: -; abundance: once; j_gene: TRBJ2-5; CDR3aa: CAWTVQETQYF; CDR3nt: TGTGCCTGGACCGTACAAGAGACCCAGTACTTC
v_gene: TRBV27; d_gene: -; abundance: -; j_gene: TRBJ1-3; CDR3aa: CASSLGGKPYSGNTIYF; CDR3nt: TGTGCCAGCAGTTTGGGGGGAAAGCCGTACTCTGGAAACACCATATATTTT
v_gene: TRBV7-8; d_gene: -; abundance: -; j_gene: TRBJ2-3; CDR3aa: CASSHGVDTQYF; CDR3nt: TGTGCCAGCAGCCACGGGGTCGATACGCAGTATTTT
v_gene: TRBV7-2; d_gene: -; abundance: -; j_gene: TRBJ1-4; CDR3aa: CASSLELLGAGEKLFF; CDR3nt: TGTGCCAGCAGCTTAGAACTCCTGGGCGCAGGGGAAAAACTGTTTTTT
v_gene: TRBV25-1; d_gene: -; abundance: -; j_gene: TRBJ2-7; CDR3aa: CASSITFTSYEQYF; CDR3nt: TGTGCCAGCAGTATCACATTCACCTCCTACGAGCAGTACTTC
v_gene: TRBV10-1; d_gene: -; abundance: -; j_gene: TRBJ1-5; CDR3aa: CASSAVGAQPQHF; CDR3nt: TGCGCCAGCAGTGCCGTAGGGGCTCAGCCCCAGCATTTT
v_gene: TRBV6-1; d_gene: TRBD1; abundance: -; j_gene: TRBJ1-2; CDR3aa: CASSEGPGTGNNYGYTF; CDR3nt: TGTGCCAGCAGTGAAGGTCCCGGGACAGGGAATAACTATGGCTACACCTTC
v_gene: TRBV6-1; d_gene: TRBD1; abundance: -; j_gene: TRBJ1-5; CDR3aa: CASSERAGGSQPQHF; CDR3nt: TGTGCCAGCAGTGAAAGGGCAGGGGGAAGTCAGCCCCAGCATTTT
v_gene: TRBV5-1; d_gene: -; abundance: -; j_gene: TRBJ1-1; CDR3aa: CASSWMTNTEAFF; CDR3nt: TGCGCCAGCAGCTGGATGACAAACACTGAAGCTTTCTTT
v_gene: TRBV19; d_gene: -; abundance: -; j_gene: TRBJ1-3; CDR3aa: CASKRGGASMKNTIYF; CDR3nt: TGTGCCAGTAAAAGGGGGGGAGCTTCTATGAAAAACACCATATATTTT
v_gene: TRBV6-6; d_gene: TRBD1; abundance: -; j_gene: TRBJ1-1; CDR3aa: CASSYPDRGTNTEAFF; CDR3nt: TGTGCCAGCAGTTACCCCGACAGGGGAACGAACACTGAAGCTTTCTTT
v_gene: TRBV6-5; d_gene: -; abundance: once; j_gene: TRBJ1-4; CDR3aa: CASTSLLGEKLFF; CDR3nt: TGTGCCAGCACTTCGTTACTCGGGGAAAAACTGTTTTTT
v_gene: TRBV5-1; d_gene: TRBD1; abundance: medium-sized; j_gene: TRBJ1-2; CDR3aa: CASSFRQGDYGYTF; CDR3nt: TGCGCCAGCAGCTTCAGACAGGGCGACTATGGCTACACCTTC
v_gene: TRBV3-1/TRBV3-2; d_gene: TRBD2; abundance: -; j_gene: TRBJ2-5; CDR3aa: CASSQLTSGSAQYF; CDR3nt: TGTGCCAGCAGCCAACTAACTAGCGGGAGTGCCCAGTACTTC
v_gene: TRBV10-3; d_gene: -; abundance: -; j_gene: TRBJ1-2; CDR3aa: CAISETANYGYTF; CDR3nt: TGTGCCATCAGTGAGACGGCTAACTATGGCTACACCTTC
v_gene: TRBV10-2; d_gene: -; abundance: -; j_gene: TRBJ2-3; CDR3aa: CAISGSGKLGTDTQYF; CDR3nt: TGCGCCATCTCAGGGTCTGGGAAGCTTGGGACAGATACGCAGTATTTT
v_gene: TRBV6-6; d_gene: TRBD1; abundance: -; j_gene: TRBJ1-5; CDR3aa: CASSRTGSPHSNQPQHF; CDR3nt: TGTGCCAGCAGTCGGACAGGGTCTCCTCATAGCAATCAGCCCCAGCATTTT
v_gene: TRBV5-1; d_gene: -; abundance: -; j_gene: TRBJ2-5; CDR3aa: CASSDLDMETQYF; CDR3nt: TGCGCCAGCAGCGACTTAGATATGGAGACCCAGTACTTC
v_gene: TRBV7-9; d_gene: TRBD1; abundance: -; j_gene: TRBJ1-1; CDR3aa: CASSYRDRGGSEAFF; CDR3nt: TGTGCCAGCAGCTACCGGGACAGGGGTGGGTCTGAAGCTTTCTTT